The sequence of this T cell receptor beta chain was determined in a study of molecular identifiers for immune sequencing clone quantification. Findings and caveats of the study: Beyond 20 RNA copies, clones held over 97% of effector molecules, compared with under 1% in naive cells.

The CDR3 runs to 15 residues. The V gene lost 2 bases and the J gene lost 0 bases, with 10 bases spanning the gap. Germline V gene lookup returns CDR1 MNHEY and CDR2 SMNVEV (reference sequence). TCRdb re-analysed the PCR reads in MiXCR, keeping a single row per CDR3 protein. This table holds 350,000 or so distinct CDR3 sequences, about 22% found once. With respect to this clonotype: The antigen is not known.

The chain uses TRBV27 and TRBJ2-5; D is possibly TRBD1 (5 bases). The sequence was collected from a human donor in good health. Some libraries in this study had Jurkat cell RNA spiked in. Input material: naive CD8+ T cells from blood, with Jurkat cell RNA spiked in. As to subset: FACS-sorted CD8+CD4-CCR7+CD45RA+ naive T cells. The CDR3 DNA sequence: TGTGCCAGCAGTTTACTTCCGACAGACCAAGAGACCCAGTACTTC. This gives the protein CASSLLPTDQETQYF.